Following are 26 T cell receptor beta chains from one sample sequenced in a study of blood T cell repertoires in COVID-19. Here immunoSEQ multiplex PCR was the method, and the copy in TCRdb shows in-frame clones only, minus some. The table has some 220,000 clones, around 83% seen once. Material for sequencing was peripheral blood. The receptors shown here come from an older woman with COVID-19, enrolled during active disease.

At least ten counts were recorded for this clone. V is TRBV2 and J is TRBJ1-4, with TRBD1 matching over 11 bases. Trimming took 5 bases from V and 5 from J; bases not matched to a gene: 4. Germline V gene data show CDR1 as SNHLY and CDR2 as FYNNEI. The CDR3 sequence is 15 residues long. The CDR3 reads CASSRGDRGNEKLFF. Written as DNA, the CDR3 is TGTGCCAGCAGTAGAGGGGACAGGGGGAATGAAAAACTGTTTTTT. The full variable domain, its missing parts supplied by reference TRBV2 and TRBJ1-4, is EPEVTQTPSHQVTQMGQEVILRCVPISNHLYFYWYRQILGQKVEFLVSFYNNEISEKSEIFDDQFSVERPDGSNFTLKIRSTKLEDSAMYFCASSRGDRGNEKLFFGSGTQLSVL.

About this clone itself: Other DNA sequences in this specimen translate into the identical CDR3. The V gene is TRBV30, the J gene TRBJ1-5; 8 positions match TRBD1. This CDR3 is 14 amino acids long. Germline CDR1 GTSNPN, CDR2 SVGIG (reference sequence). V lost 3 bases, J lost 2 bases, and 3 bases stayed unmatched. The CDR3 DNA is TGTGCCTGGAGCGAGGGACAGGGCAATCAGCCCCAGCATTTT. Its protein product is CAWSEGQGNQPQHF.

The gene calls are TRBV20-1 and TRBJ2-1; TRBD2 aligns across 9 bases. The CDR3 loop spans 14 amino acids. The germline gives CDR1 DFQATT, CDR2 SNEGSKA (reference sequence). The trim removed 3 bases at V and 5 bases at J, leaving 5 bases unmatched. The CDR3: CSASSSGKNNEQFF. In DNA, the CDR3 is TGCAGTGCTAGTTCTAGCGGGAAAAACAATGAGCAGTTCTTC.

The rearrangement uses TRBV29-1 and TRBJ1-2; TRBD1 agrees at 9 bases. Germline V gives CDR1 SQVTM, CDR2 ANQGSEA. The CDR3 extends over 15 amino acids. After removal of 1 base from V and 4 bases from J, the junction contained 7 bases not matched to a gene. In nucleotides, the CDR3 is TGCAGCGTTGAAGGGGACAGGGACGGAGGCTATGGCTACACCTTC. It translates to CSVEGDRDGGYGYTF.

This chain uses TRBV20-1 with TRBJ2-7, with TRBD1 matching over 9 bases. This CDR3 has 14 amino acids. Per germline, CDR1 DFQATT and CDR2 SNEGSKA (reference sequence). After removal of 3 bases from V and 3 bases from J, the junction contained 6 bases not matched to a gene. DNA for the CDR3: TGCAGTGCTAGTGAACCGGGACAGGGCTACGAGCAGTACTTC. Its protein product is CSASEPGQGYEQYF.

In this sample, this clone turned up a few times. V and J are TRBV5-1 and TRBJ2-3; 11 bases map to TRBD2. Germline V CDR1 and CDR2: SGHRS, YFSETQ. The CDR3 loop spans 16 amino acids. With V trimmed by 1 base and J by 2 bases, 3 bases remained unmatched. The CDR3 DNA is TGCGCCAGCAGCTTGTGGGGACTAGCGGACACAGATACGCAGTATTTT. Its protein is CASSLWGLADTDTQYF.

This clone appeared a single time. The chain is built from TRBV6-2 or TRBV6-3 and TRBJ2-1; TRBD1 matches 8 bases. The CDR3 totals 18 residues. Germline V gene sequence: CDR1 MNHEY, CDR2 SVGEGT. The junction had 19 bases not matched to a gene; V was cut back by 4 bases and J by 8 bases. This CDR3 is CASSSKTYRGKGRDEQFF. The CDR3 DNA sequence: TGTGCCAGCAGTTCAAAGACCTACAGGGGGAAGGGTCGGGATGAGCAGTTCTTC.

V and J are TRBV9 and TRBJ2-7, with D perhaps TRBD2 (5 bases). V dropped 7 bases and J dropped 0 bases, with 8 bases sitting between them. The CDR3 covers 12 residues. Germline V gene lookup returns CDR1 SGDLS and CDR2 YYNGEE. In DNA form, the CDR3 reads TGTGCCAGCCGGGGAAGCTCCTACGAGCAGTACTTC. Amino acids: CASRGSSYEQYF. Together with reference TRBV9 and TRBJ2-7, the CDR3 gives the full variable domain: DSGVTQTPKHLITATGQRVTLRCSPRSGDLSVYWYQQSLDQGLQFLIQYYNGEERAKGNILERFSAQQFPDLHSELNLSSLELGDSALYFCASRGSSYEQYFGPGTRLTVT.

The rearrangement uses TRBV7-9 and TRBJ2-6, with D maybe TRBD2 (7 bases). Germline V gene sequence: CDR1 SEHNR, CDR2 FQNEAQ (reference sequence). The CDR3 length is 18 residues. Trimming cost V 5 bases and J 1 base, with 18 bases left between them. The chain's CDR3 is CASSQRDKGESGANVLTF. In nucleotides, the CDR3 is TGTGCCAGCAGCCAGCGGGACAAAGGGGAATCTGGGGCCAACGTCCTGACTTTC.

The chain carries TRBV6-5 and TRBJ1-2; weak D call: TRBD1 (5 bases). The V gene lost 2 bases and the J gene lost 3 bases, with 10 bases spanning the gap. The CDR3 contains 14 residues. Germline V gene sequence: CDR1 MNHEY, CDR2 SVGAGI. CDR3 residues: CASSYRGSYYGYTF. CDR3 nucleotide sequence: TGTGCCAGCAGTTACAGGGGTTCGTACTATGGCTACACCTTC.

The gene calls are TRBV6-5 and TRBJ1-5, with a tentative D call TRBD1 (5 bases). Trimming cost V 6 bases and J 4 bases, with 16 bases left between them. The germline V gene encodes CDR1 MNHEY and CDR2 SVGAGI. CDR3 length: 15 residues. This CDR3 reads CASRNPGGRNQPQHF. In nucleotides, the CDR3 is TGTGCCAGCAGGAACCCGGGGGGGAGGAATCAGCCCCAGCATTTT.

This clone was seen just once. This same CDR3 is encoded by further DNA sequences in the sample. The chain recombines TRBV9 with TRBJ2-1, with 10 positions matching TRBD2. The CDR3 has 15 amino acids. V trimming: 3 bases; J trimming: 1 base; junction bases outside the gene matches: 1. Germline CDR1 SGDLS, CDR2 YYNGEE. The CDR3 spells CASSASGSSYNEQFF. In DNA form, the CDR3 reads TGTGCCAGCAGCGCTAGCGGGAGTTCCTACAATGAGCAGTTCTTC.

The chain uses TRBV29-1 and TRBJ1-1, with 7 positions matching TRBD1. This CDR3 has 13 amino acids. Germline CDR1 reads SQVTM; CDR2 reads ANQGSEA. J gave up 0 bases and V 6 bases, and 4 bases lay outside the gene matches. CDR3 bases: TGCAGCGTGGCGGGACAGATGAACACTGAAGCTTTCTTT. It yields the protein CSVAGQMNTEAFF.

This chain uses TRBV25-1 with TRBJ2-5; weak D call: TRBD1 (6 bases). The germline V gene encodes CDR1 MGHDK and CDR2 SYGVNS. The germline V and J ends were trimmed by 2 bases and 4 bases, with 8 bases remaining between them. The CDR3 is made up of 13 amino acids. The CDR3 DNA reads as TGTGCCAGCAGTGAACAGGGGAGAGAGACCCAGTACTTC. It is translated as CASSEQGRETQYF.

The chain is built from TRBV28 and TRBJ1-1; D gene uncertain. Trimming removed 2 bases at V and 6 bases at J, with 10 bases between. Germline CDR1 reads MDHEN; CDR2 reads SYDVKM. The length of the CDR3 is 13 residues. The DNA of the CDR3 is TGTGCCAGCAGTTTAAGGAGCACGCCTGAAGCTTTCTTT. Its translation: CASSLRSTPEAFF.

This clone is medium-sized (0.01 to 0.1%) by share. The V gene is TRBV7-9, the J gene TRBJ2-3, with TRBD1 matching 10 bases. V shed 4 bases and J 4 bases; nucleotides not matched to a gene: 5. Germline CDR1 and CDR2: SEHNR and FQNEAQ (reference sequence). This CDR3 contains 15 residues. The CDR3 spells CASSWDRGSSDTQYF. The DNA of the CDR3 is TGTGCCAGCAGCTGGGACAGGGGCAGTTCAGATACGCAGTATTTT.

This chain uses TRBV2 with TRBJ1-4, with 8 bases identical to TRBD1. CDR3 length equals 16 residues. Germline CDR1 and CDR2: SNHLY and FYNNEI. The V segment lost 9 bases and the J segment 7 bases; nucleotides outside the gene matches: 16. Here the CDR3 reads CARGEQGARHGEKLFF. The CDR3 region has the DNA TGTGCCAGGGGAGAGCAGGGGGCCCGTCATGGTGAAAAACTGTTTTTT.

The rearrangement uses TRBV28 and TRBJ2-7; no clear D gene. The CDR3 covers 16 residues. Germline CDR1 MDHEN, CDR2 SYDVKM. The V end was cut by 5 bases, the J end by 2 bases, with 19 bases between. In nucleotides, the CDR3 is TGTGCCAGCAGTCTCTTTGGCGGCTCATTTACCTACGAGCAGTACTTC. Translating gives CASSLFGGSFTYEQYF.

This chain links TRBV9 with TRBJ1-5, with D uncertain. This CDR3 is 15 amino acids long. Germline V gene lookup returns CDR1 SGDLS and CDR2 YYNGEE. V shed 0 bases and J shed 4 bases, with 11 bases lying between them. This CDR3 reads CASSVGRNPNQPQHF. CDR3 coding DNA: TGTGCCAGCAGCGTAGGGCGGAATCCGAATCAGCCCCAGCATTTT.

This CDR3 reads CAISERNREGSPLHF. The DNA of the CDR3 is TGTGCCATCAGTGAGCGGAACAGGGAGGGATCACCCCTCCACTTT. The rearrangement uses TRBV10-3 and TRBJ1-6, with D possibly TRBD1 on 6 matching bases. Germline V CDR1 and CDR2: ENHRY, SYGVKD. This CDR3 has 15 amino acids. Trimming pared 2 bases from V and 10 bases from J, leaving 15 bases between.

CDR3 in amino acids: CASRDRRNTEAFF. The CDR3, as DNA: TGTGCCAGCAGGGACAGGAGGAACACTGAAGCTTTCTTT. This chain connects TRBV6-5 to TRBJ1-1; 7 positions agree with TRBD1. The ends lost 6 bases at V and 1 base at J; junction bases unmatched: 2. The length of the CDR3 is 13 residues. Germline CDR1 MNHEY, CDR2 SVGAGI.

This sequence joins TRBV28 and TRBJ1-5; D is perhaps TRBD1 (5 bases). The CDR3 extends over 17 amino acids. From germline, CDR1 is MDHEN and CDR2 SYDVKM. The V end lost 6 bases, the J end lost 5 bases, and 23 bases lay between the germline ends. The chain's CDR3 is CASRLRGIRQGHQPQHF. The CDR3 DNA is TGTGCCAGCAGGCTGCGTGGGATTAGGCAGGGCCATCAGCCCCAGCATTTT. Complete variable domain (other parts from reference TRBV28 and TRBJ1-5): DVKVTQSSRYLVKRTGEKVFLECVQDMDHENMFWYRQDPGLGLRLIYFSYDVKMKEKGDIPEGYSVSREKKERFSLILESASTNQTSMYLCASRLRGIRQGHQPQHFGDGTRLSIL.

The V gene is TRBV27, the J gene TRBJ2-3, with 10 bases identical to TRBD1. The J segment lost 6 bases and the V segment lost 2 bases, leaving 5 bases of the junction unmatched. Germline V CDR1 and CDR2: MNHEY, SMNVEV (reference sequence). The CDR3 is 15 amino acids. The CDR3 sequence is CASSLGTGDWDTQYF. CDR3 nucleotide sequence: TGTGCCAGCAGTTTAGGGACAGGGGATTGGGATACGCAGTATTTT.

Here the CDR3 DNA reads TGTGCCAGCAGCTTTCGGGAGAACACTGAAGCTTTCTTT. This translates into CASSFRENTEAFF. The V and J genes are TRBV5-6 and TRBJ1-1; D not resolved. The CDR3 runs to 13 residues. Per the germline V gene, CDR1 is SGHDT and CDR2 is YYEEEE. The V end lost 2 bases, the J end lost 1 base, and 6 bases lay between the germline ends. The full variable domain, its missing parts supplied by reference TRBV5-6 and TRBJ1-1, is DAGVTQSPTHLIKTRGQQVTLRCSPKSGHDTVSWYQQALGQGPQFIFQYYEEEERQRGNFPDRFSGHQFPNYSSELNVNALLLGDSALYLCASSFRENTEAFFGQGTRLTVV.

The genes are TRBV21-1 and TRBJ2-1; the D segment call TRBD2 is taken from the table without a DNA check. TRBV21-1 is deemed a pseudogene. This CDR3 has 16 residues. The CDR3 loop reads CASSKPSLAERNEQFF. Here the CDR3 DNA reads TGTGCCAGCAGTAAACCCTCGCTAGCGGAGAGGAATGAGCAGTTCTTC.

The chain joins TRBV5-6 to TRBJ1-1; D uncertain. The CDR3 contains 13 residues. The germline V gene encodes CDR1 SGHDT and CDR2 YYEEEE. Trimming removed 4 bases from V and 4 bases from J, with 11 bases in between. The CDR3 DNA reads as TGTGCCAGCAGCCCTGACCAGGCCACTGAAGCTTTCTTT. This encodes CASSPDQATEAFF.